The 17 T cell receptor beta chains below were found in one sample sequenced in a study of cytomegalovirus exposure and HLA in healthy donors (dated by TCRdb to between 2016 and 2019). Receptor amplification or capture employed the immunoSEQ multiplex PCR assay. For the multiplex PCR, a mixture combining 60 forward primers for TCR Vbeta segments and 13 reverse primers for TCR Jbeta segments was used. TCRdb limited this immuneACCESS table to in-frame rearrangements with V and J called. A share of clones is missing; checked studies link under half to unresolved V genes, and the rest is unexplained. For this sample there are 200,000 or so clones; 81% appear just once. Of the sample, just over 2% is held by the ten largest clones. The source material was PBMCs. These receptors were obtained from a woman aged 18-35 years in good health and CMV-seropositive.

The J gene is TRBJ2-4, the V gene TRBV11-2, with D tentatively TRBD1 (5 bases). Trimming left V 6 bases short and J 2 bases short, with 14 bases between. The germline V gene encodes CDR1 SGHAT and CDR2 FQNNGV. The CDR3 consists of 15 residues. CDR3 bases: TGTGCCAGCAGGACCCCTCGGACAACCAAAAACATTCAGTACTTC. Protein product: CASRTPRTTKNIQYF.

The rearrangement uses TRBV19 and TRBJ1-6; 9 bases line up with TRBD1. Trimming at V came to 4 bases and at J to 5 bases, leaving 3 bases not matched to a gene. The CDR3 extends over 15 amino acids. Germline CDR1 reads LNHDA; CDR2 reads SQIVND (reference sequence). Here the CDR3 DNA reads TGTGCCAGTAGTACAGGGGACAGGGATAATTCACCCCTCCACTTT. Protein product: CASSTGDRDNSPLHF.

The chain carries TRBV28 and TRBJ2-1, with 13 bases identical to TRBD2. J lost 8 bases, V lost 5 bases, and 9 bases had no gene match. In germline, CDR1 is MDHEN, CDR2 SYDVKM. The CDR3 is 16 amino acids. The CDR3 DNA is TGTGCCAGCAGTCCCCGCGGACTAGCGGGGGTCCATGAGCAGTTCTTC. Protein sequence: CASSPRGLAGVHEQFF.

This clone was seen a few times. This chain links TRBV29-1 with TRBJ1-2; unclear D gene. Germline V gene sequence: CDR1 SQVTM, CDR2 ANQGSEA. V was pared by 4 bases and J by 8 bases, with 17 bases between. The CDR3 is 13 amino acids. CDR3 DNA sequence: TGCAGCGTTGTTTCGGGTTTTGTGGAAGGCTACACCTTC. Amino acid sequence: CSVVSGFVEGYTF.

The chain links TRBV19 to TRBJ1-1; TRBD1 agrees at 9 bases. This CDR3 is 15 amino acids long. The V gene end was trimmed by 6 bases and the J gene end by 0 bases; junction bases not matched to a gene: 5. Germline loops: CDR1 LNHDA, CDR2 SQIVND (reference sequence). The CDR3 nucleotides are TGTGCCAGTAGGGGGAGGACAGGGGTGAACACTGAAGCTTTCTTT. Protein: CASRGRTGVNTEAFF.

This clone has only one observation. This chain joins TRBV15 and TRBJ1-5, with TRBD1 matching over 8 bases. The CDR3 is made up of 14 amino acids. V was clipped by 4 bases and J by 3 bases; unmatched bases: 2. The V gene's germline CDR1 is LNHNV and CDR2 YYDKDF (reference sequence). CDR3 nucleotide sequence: TGTGCCACCAGCACGACAGGGGTCAATCAGCCCCAGCATTTT. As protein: CATSTTGVNQPQHF.

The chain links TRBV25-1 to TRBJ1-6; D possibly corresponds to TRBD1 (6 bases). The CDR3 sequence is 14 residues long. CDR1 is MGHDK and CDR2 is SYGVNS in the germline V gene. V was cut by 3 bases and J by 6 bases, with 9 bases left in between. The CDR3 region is CASSDGQINSPLHF. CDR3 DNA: TGTGCCAGCAGTGACGGACAGATTAATTCACCCCTCCACTTT.

CDR3 bases: TGTGCCAGCAGTAGCAACACCGGGGAGCTGTTTTTT. It yields the protein CASSSNTGELFF. The chain links TRBV27 to TRBJ2-2; D gene ambiguous. Trimming removed 5 bases from V and 2 bases from J, with 3 bases in between. The V gene's germline CDR1 is MNHEY and CDR2 SMNVEV (reference sequence). The CDR3 runs 12 residues.

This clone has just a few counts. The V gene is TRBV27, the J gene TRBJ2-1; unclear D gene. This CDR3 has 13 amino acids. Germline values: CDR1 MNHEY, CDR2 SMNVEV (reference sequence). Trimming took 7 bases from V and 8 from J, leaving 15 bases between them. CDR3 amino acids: CASTPAGFYEQFF. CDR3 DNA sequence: TGTGCCAGCACCCCCGCCGGGTTCTATGAGCAGTTCTTC.

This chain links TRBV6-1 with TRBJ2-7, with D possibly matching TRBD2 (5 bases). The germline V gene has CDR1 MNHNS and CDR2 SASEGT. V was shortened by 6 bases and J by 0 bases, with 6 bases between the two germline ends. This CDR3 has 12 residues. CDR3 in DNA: TGTGCCAGCAGCACTAGCTCCTACGAGCAGTACTTC. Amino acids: CASSTSSYEQYF.

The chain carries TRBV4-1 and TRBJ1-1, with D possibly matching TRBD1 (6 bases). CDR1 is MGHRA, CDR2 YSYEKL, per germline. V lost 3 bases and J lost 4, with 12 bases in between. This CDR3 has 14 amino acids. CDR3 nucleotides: TGCGCCAGCAGCCACCCCAGGGGCGTCACTGAAGCTTTCTTT. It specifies CASSHPRGVTEAFF.

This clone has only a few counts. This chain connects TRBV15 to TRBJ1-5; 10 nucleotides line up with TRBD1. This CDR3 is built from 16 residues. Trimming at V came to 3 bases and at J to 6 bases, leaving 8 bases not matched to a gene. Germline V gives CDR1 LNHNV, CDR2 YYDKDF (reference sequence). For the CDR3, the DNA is TGTGCCACCAGCAGGATAGACAGGGGGCGCGGTCAGCCCCAGCATTTT. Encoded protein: CATSRIDRGRGQPQHF.

This chain's CDR3 is CASSPPGQVNVYNEQFF. CDR3 nucleotide sequence: TGTGCCAGCTCACCTCCGGGACAGGTAAACGTCTACAATGAGCAGTTCTTC. V and J are TRBV18 and TRBJ2-1; 8 bases are shared with TRBD1. The CDR3 contains 17 residues. Unmatched junction bases numbered 10, after V lost 3 bases and J lost 3 bases. Germline assignment: CDR1 KGHSH and CDR2 LQKENI.

This CDR3 reads CAISPTGGASEQYV. The CDR3 region has the DNA TGTGCCATCAGCCCGACAGGGGGCGCGTCCGAGCAGTACGTC. The rearrangement joins TRBV10-3 to TRBJ2-7, with 10 positions matching TRBD1. V lost 6 bases and J lost 6; bases outside the gene matches: 8. The CDR3 is 14 amino acids. Germline CDR1 and CDR2: ENHRY and SYGVKD.

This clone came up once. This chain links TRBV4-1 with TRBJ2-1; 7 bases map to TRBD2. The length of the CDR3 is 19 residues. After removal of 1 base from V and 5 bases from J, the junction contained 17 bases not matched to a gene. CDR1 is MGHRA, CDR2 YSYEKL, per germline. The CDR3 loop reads CASSQAPTRGLDPNNEQFF. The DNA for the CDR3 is TGCGCCAGCAGCCAAGCCCCCACTCGTGGACTAGACCCAAACAATGAGCAGTTCTTC.

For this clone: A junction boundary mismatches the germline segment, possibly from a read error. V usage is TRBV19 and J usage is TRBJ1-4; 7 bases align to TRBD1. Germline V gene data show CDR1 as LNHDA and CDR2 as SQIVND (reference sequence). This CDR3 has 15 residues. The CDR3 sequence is CASSIGGQIAERVVF. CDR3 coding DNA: TGTGCCAGTAGTATAGGGGGACAGATTGCCGAAAGGGTGGTTTTT.

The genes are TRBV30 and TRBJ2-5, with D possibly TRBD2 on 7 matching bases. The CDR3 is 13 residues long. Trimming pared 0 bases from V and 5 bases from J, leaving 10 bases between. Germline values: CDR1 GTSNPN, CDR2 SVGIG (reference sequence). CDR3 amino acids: CAWSVGGRETQYF. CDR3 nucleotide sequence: TGTGCCTGGAGTGTGGGGGGGCGGGAGACCCAGTACTTC.